Below are 17 T cell receptor beta chains sequenced from a single sample in a study of control samples from healthy donors and cancer patients. Here immunoSEQ multiplex PCR was the method, and the copy in TCRdb shows in-frame clones only, minus some. This sample has approximately 110,000 clones; approximately 89% occur once, and the top ten carry 7.8%. The sequencing sample was made of blood. The receptors here all came from a woman aged 18-35 years in good health.

The genes are TRBV28 and TRBJ2-5; 9 bases fit TRBD2. This CDR3 has 14 residues. Losses at the gene ends were 8 bases for V and 5 bases for J; bases not matched to a gene: 9. Germline V CDR1 and CDR2: MDHEN, SYDVKM. Written as DNA, the CDR3 is TGTGCCAGCTGTAGAGAGCGGGAGGATGAGACCCAGTACTTC. Translating it yields CASCREREDETQYF.

The chain joins TRBV21-1 to TRBJ2-5; the table gives TRBD2 as D, unverified against the DNA. TRBV21-1 is reported as a pseudogene. The CDR3 is 16 amino acids. Here the CDR3 DNA reads TGTGCCAGCAGCAAAGCTACCAGCGGGGACGGAGAGACCCAGTACTTC. It encodes CASSKATSGDGETQYF.

The rearrangement links TRBV28 to TRBJ2-1, with D perhaps TRBD1 (6 bases). From germline, CDR1 is MDHEN and CDR2 SYDVKM. This CDR3 contains 13 residues. Trimming shortened V by 6 bases and J by 5 bases, and 11 bases separated the two germline ends. CDR3: CASRRDNNNEQFF. The CDR3, as DNA: TGTGCCAGCAGGAGGGACAACAACAATGAGCAGTTCTTC.

The chain uses TRBV9 and TRBJ2-7; possibly TRBD1 or TRBD2 for D (5 bases each). V was pared by 0 bases and J by 3 bases, with 13 bases between. The germline V gene has CDR1 SGDLS and CDR2 YYNGEE. The CDR3 runs 15 residues. CDR3 sequence: CASSVGDRLNYEQYF. DNA for the CDR3: TGTGCCAGCAGCGTAGGGGACCGCCTTAACTACGAGCAGTACTTC.

The chain employs TRBV6-5 and TRBJ2-5, with TRBD1 matching 9 bases. With V trimmed by 5 bases and J by 5 bases, 6 bases remained unmatched. CDR3 length equals 14 residues. Germline-derived CDR1 and CDR2 are MNHEY and SVGAGI. The CDR3 DNA reads as TGTGCCAGCAGTCCGGGACAGGGTTGGGAGACCCAGTACTTC. This codes for CASSPGQGWETQYF.

The chain uses TRBV6-2 or TRBV6-3 and TRBJ2-7, with D possibly called TRBD1 or TRBD2 (5 bases each). Trimming left V 0 bases short and J 6 bases short, with 27 bases between. The CDR3 runs 19 residues. The germline CDR1 and CDR2 sequences are MNHEY and SVGEGT. CDR3 nucleotide sequence: TGTGCCAGCAGTTACTCGTCATGGGCTTGGGGGAGCGCTCGCCTCGAGCAGTACTTC. Encoded protein: CASSYSSWAWGSARLEQYF.

The rearrangement links TRBV27 to TRBJ2-5, with D unclear. The CDR3 is made up of 11 amino acids. Deletions cut 9 bases from V and 4 bases from J, with 9 bases between. Germline V gene data show CDR1 as MNHEY and CDR2 as SMNVEV (reference sequence). CDR3 DNA sequence: TGTGCCAGTCAGTGGATAGAGACCCAGTACTTC. It is translated as CASQWIETQYF.

This sequence joins TRBV3-1 (or the pseudogene TRBV3-2) and TRBJ2-7, with D possibly TRBD2 on 5 matching bases. Trimming took off 4 bases at V and 1 base at J, with 5 bases between the two ends. The germline CDR1 and CDR2 sequences are LGHDT and YNNKEL (reference sequence). The CDR3 totals 12 residues. Here the CDR3 DNA reads TGTGCCAGCAGCCGAGGGTCCTACGAGCAGTACTTC. This codes for CASSRGSYEQYF.

This clone was detected only once. The rearrangement uses TRBV21-1 and TRBJ2-7; the listed D gene, TRBD1, was not tested against the DNA. TRBV21-1 is a listed pseudogene. The CDR3 is made up of 14 amino acids. CDR3 residues: CASGPGTGSYEQYF. CDR3 nucleotides: TGTGCCAGCGGACCCGGGACAGGGTCTTACGAGCAGTACTTC.

CDR3 in DNA: TGTGCCAGCAGTTCCAACACAGGGGGCAGGACTGAAGCTTTCTTT. Translating gives CASSSNTGGRTEAFF. The rearrangement uses TRBV27 and TRBJ1-1; 9 bases agree with TRBD1. The CDR3 is 15 residues long. Per germline, CDR1 MNHEY and CDR2 SMNVEV (reference sequence). J was trimmed by 5 bases and V by 4 bases; bases with no gene match: 8.

This chain connects TRBV14 to TRBJ1-6; 10 nucleotides agree with TRBD1. Germline CDR1 is SGHDN and CDR2 is FVKESK. V lost 1 base to trimming and J lost 7 bases; unmatched junction nucleotides: 1. The CDR3 sequence is 15 residues long. This chain's CDR3 is CASSQGQGANSPLHF. The CDR3 DNA follows: TGTGCCAGCAGCCAAGGACAGGGGGCGAATTCACCCCTCCACTTT.

This clone was seen just once. The rearrangement links TRBV5-1 to TRBJ2-3, with 7 bases that match TRBD2. The CDR3 runs 16 residues. V lost 4 bases and J lost 1; bases outside the gene matches: 9. CDR1 SGHRS and CDR2 YFSETQ come from the germline V gene. The CDR3 is CASSQGGEGGTDTQYF. CDR3 DNA sequence: TGCGCCAGCAGCCAGGGAGGGGAAGGAGGCACAGATACGCAGTATTTT.

This chain connects TRBV4-3 to TRBJ2-4; TRBD2 agrees at 7 bases. The germline V gene has CDR1 LGHNA and CDR2 YSLEER. J gave up 8 bases and V 0 bases, and 1 base lay outside the gene matches. This CDR3 has 13 residues. The DNA of the CDR3 is TGCGCCAGCAGCCAAGATCGGGGGGACATTCAGTACTTC. Its translation: CASSQDRGDIQYF.

The rearrangement links TRBV13 to TRBJ2-2; no firm D call. With 0 bases removed from V and 2 bases from J, the gap between germline ends came to 7 bases. The CDR3 loop spans 15 amino acids. The germline CDR1 and CDR2 sequences are PRHDT and FYEKMQ (reference sequence). This chain's CDR3 is CASSLGQFNTGELFF. CDR3 coding DNA: TGTGCCAGCAGCTTAGGGCAGTTCAACACCGGGGAGCTGTTTTTT.

This chain links TRBV7-9 with TRBJ2-4; D not resolved. The CDR3 spans 13 residues. Germline loops: CDR1 SEHNR, CDR2 FQNEAQ (reference sequence). The V gene lost 5 bases and the J gene lost 7 bases, with 12 bases spanning the gap. The CDR3 DNA reads TGTGCCAGCAGCCAATCCGCCGGGAACATTCAGTACTTC. As protein: CASSQSAGNIQYF.

The V and J genes are TRBV7-2 and TRBJ1-2, with 9 bases that match TRBD1. Germline V CDR1 and CDR2: SGHTA, FQGNSA. V was clipped by 5 bases and J by 7 bases; unmatched bases: 5. This CDR3 has 13 amino acids. The CDR3 DNA follows: TGTGCCAGCAGCACTCGACAGGGGGGTGGCTACACCTTC. It codes for CASSTRQGGGYTF.

The V and J genes are TRBV29-1 and TRBJ1-1, with TRBD1 as a possible D gene (6 bases). Trimming removed 6 bases at V and 1 base at J, with 12 bases between. This CDR3 spans 13 amino acids. Germline assignment: CDR1 SQVTM and CDR2 ANQGSEA. The CDR3 loop reads CSVDEGGNTEAFF. The CDR3 DNA is TGCAGCGTGGACGAGGGGGGGAACACTGAAGCTTTCTTT. Filled out from reference TRBV29-1 and TRBJ1-1, the complete variable domain reads SAVISQKPSRDICQRGTSLTIQCQVDSQVTMMFWYRQQPGQSLTLIATANQGSEATYESGFVIDKFPISRPNLTFSTLTVSNMSPEDSSIYLCSVDEGGNTEAFFGQGTRLTVV.